The 25 T cell receptor beta chains below come from one sample, sequenced in a study of beta chain features in type 1 diabetes listed by TCRdb under 2018. Libraries were constructed by the immunoSEQ multiplex PCR assay. The entire amount of isolated RNA was reverse transcribed using the High Capacity cDNA Reverse Transcription Kit, so the sequenced TCRB transcripts were expressed ones. TCRdb holds this immuneACCESS table with in-frame rearrangements only. Some clones are missing; in checked studies, unresolved V genes explain under half, and the rest has no known cause. Recorded for this sample are 300,000 or so clones; around 8.5% of them occurred a single time. The ten largest account for over 0.95% of the sample. The paper's findings and limits, for the study overall: In all four CD4+ subsets, TCRB CDR3 length was moderately but significantly shorter in type 1 diabetes patients.

What these receptors recognize is not known. Sequencing used central memory CD4+ T cells from blood. The origin of the receptors is a man between 25 and 39 years old with type 1 diabetes.

The V call is TRBV2, the J call TRBJ2-5, with D unclear. V was trimmed by 5 bases and J by 5 bases, leaving 15 bases between them. Germline CDR1 SNHLY, CDR2 FYNNEI. This CDR3 spans 14 amino acids. The CDR3 bases are TGTGCCAGCAGTATCTCTCCCCCCGCGGAGACCCAGTACTTC. This sequence encodes CASSISPPAETQYF.

This clone was seen a handful of times. The rearrangement joins TRBV19 to TRBJ2-3, with unresolved D. Per the germline V gene, CDR1 is LNHDA and CDR2 is SQIVND (reference sequence). Trimming pared 2 bases from V and 2 bases from J, leaving 8 bases between. This CDR3 region has 14 residues. The DNA of the CDR3 is TGTGCCAGTAGTATATCCCTCGTCACAGATACGCAGTATTTT. Translating it yields CASSISLVTDTQYF.

This clone is a singleton in its sample. The V call is TRBV11-2, the J call TRBJ1-4, with 7 bases lining up with TRBD1. CDR3 length: 16 residues. The V gene end was trimmed by 3 bases and the J gene end by 0 bases; junction bases not matched to a gene: 4. The germline V gene encodes CDR1 SGHAT and CDR2 FQNNGV. CDR3 coding DNA: TGTGCCAGCAGCTTGGACAGGTCATCAACTAATGAAAAACTGTTTTTT. Translating gives CASSLDRSSTNEKLFF.

This clone was recorded at least ten times. The CDR3 bases are TGCGCCAGCACGGGAGGGGAGCTGTTTTTT. Amino acid sequence: CASTGGELFF. The chain couples TRBV23-1 to TRBJ2-2; D perhaps matches TRBD2 (5 bases). TRBV23-1 is given ORF status, its function remaining uncertain. Trimming shortened V by 7 bases and J by 8 bases, and 5 bases separated the two germline ends. The CDR3 consists of 10 residues.

The chain carries TRBV11-2 and TRBJ2-5, with a tentative D call TRBD2 (7 bases). Trimming cost V 0 bases and J 4 bases, with 12 bases left between them. CDR1 and CDR2 (germline): SGHAT, FQNNGV. This CDR3 comprises 15 residues. The CDR3: CASSLEPGEGETQYF. The CDR3 DNA is TGTGCCAGCAGCTTAGAACCAGGGGAGGGAGAGACCCAGTACTTC.

This rearrangement joins TRBV10-3 to TRBJ2-3; weak D call: TRBD2 (6 bases). Germline values: CDR1 ENHRY, CDR2 SYGVKD. The CDR3 spans 13 residues. The V gene lost 4 bases and the J gene lost 6 bases, with 11 bases spanning the gap. This CDR3 is CAISVGGEDTQYF. The CDR3 DNA sequence: TGTGCCATCAGTGTGGGGGGAGAGGATACGCAGTATTTT.

This clone has at least ten counts. The rearrangement uses TRBV4-3 and TRBJ2-6, with TRBD2 matching over 8 bases. The CDR3 is made up of 14 amino acids. The germline V gene encodes CDR1 LGHNA and CDR2 YSLEER. V shed 4 bases and J 8 bases; nucleotides not matched to a gene: 4. The CDR3 protein is CASSLSGGSNVLTF. In DNA form, the CDR3 reads TGCGCCAGCAGCCTGAGCGGGGGTTCCAACGTCCTGACTTTC.

This clone was observed a handful of times. The chain employs TRBV6-5 and TRBJ2-3; 7 bases agree with TRBD2. Germline V gene sequence: CDR1 MNHEY, CDR2 SVGAGI. This CDR3 has 14 residues. V was pared by 5 bases and J by 0 bases, with 2 bases of the junction left unmatched. The CDR3 loop reads CASSRSGSTDTQYF. CDR3 in DNA: TGTGCCAGCAGTCGTAGCGGGAGCACAGATACGCAGTATTTT.

This clone has only a few counts. CDR3 bases: TGTGCCAGCAGCTTGAGGGCGTCGGAGACCCAGTACTTC. This translates into CASSLRASETQYF. The rearrangement uses TRBV5-6 and TRBJ2-5, with no clear D. The CDR3 contains 13 residues. Deletions cut 1 base from V and 5 bases from J, with 9 bases between. CDR1 and CDR2 from the germline V gene are SGHDT and YYEEEE. Full variable domain (missing parts from reference TRBV5-6 and TRBJ2-5): DAGVTQSPTHLIKTRGQQVTLRCSPKSGHDTVSWYQQALGQGPQFIFQYYEEEERQRGNFPDRFSGHQFPNYSSELNVNALLLGDSALYLCASSLRASETQYFGPGTRLLVL.

The J gene is TRBJ2-2, the V gene TRBV13, with D hard to call. This CDR3 spans 16 amino acids. Trimming cost V 0 bases and J 3 bases, with 11 bases left between them. Germline-derived CDR1 and CDR2 are PRHDT and FYEKMQ (reference sequence). The CDR3 here is CASSLGLGSHTGELFF. CDR3 bases: TGTGCCAGCAGCTTAGGCCTAGGGTCTCACACCGGGGAGCTGTTTTTT. Using reference TRBV13 and TRBJ2-2 for the parts outside the CDR3, the full variable domain is AAGVIQSPRHLIKEKRETATLKCYPIPRHDTVYWYQQGPGQDPQFLISFYEKMQSDKGSIPDRFSAQQFSDYHSELNMSSLELGDSALYFCASSLGLGSHTGELFFGEGSRLTVL.

As regards this clone: The identical CDR3 is also encoded by other nucleotide sequences in the sample. This chain uses TRBV28 with TRBJ2-3, with D hard to call. Per germline, CDR1 MDHEN and CDR2 SYDVKM. The CDR3 has 12 amino acids. The V gene lost 3 bases and the J gene lost 4 bases, with 5 bases spanning the gap. The CDR3 protein is CASSLYPDTQYF. The CDR3 DNA follows: TGTGCCAGCAGTTTGTATCCAGATACGCAGTATTTT.

This clone was seen only a few times. The chain joins TRBV29-1 to TRBJ2-3; the match to TRBD2 covers 7 bases. Germline V gene lookup returns CDR1 SQVTM and CDR2 ANQGSEA. This CDR3 has 14 amino acids. Trimming removed 6 bases from V and 1 base from J; junction bases left unmatched: 7. CDR3 coding DNA: TGCAGCGTCGCCCCTGCGGGAGGCACAGATACGCAGTATTTT. Residues: CSVAPAGGTDTQYF.

This sequence joins TRBV27 and TRBJ2-1; 9 nucleotides agree with TRBD1. V dropped 10 bases and J dropped 4; count of bases not matched to a gene: 17. There are 17 residues in the CDR3. Germline V gene data show CDR1 as MNHEY and CDR2 as SMNVEV (reference sequence). In DNA form, the CDR3 reads TGTGCCACCTCACCGAAAACCGACAGGGGGATGTACAATGAGCAGTTCTTC. Translating it yields CATSPKTDRGMYNEQFF.

J is TRBJ1-1 and V is TRBV6-5; the D is unclear. V was clipped by 7 bases and J by 0 bases, with 12 bases between them. CDR3 length equals 14 residues. CDR1 and CDR2 (germline): MNHEY, SVGAGI. The CDR3 region is CASTSPILNTEAFF. CDR3 in DNA: TGTGCCAGCACTTCCCCAATCTTGAACACTGAAGCTTTCTTT.

The V gene is TRBV27, the J gene TRBJ1-2; D remains unclear. CDR3 length equals 14 residues. Germline V gives CDR1 MNHEY, CDR2 SMNVEV (reference sequence). V was trimmed by 2 bases and J by 7 bases, leaving 14 bases between them. CDR3 protein: CASSLSQDYGGYTF. In DNA form, the CDR3 reads TGTGCCAGCAGTTTAAGCCAGGACTATGGTGGCTACACCTTC.

This clone showed up just a few times. The rearrangement links TRBV6-5 to TRBJ2-7; D not certain. The germline V gene encodes CDR1 MNHEY and CDR2 SVGAGI. Deletions cut 2 bases from V and 6 bases from J, with 20 bases between. This CDR3 is built from 16 residues. The CDR3, as DNA: TGTGCCAGCAGTTACCTCGGCGCCGCCACGGCGAGCGAGCAGTACTTC. Its protein product is CASSYLGAATASEQYF.

A few counts support this clone. The chain uses TRBV9 and TRBJ2-2, with a weak D call TRBD1 (5 bases). The germline V gene has CDR1 SGDLS and CDR2 YYNGEE. Trimming left V 3 bases short and J 7 bases short, with 16 bases between. The CDR3 length is 15 residues. CDR3 sequence (DNA): TGTGCCAGCAGCGCCAGCGACAGCCCGAGCGGGGAGCTGTTTTTT. Translated: CASSASDSPSGELFF.

The gene calls are TRBV27 and TRBJ2-3, with unresolved D. The CDR3 covers 16 residues. V gave up 0 bases and J gave up 0 bases, with 10 bases separating them. The germline gives CDR1 MNHEY, CDR2 SMNVEV (reference sequence). The CDR3 DNA is TGTGCCAGCAGTTTATCACCAGCTGGGAGCACAGATACGCAGTATTTT. It codes for CASSLSPAGSTDTQYF.

Only a few counts were recorded for this clone. The chain has TRBV4-1 and TRBJ2-2; D is unclear. Germline V gene sequence: CDR1 MGHRA, CDR2 YSYEKL. The CDR3 has 14 amino acids. The ends were cut back, 8 bases at V and 4 bases at J, with 14 bases in the middle. The CDR3: CASHLDPVTGELFF. In DNA form, the CDR3 reads TGCGCCAGCCATCTGGACCCCGTCACCGGGGAGCTGTTTTTT.

This clone has a handful of counts. The rearrangement uses TRBV5-6 and TRBJ1-4; TRBD1 matches 9 bases. Trimming cost V 1 base and J 4 bases; bases outside gene matches: 8. The CDR3 has 17 residues. Per germline, CDR1 SGHDT and CDR2 YYEEEE. CDR3 region: CASSLFGGTGLNEKLFF. The CDR3 DNA reads TGTGCCAGCAGCTTGTTCGGAGGGACAGGGCTTAATGAAAAACTGTTTTTT.

The V call is TRBV14, the J call TRBJ2-5; D remains unclear. CDR3 length: 14 amino acids. CDR1 SGHDN and CDR2 FVKESK come from the germline V gene. V dropped 3 bases and J dropped 5 bases, with 13 bases sitting between them. CDR3 loop: CASSHFRQDETQYF. Here the CDR3 DNA reads TGTGCCAGCAGCCATTTTCGTCAAGATGAGACCCAGTACTTC.

This clone was found many times. The genes are TRBV9 and TRBJ2-3; no clear D. This CDR3 is built from 14 residues. With 3 bases removed from V and 2 bases from J, the gap between germline ends came to 10 bases. Germline V gene data show CDR1 as SGDLS and CDR2 as YYNGEE. The CDR3 DNA sequence: TGTGCCAGCAGCGGCCCGACCCCCACAGATACGCAGTATTTT. Translating it yields CASSGPTPTDTQYF.

The CDR3 DNA is TGTGCCAGTAGTAGGGACGGACAGGGGGCGTATGGCTACACCTTC. It yields the protein CASSRDGQGAYGYTF. V is TRBV19 and J is TRBJ1-2; 11 nucleotides match TRBD1. Germline loops: CDR1 LNHDA, CDR2 SQIVND (reference sequence). With 4 bases clipped from V and 5 bases from J, the junction kept 6 bases outside the gene matches. There are 15 residues in the CDR3.

This clone showed up just a few times. The V and J genes are TRBV11-2 and TRBJ1-1, with D possibly matching TRBD1 (5 bases). The CDR3 is 13 amino acids. The germline V and J ends were trimmed by 4 bases and 3 bases, with 9 bases remaining between them. CDR1 is SGHAT, CDR2 FQNNGV, per germline. The CDR3 reads CASSSQGYTEAFF. CDR3 nucleotides: TGTGCCAGCAGCTCCCAGGGCTACACTGAAGCTTTCTTT.

The sample holds one count of this clone. The V call is TRBV5-4, the J call TRBJ2-7; 8 nucleotides match TRBD1. CDR1 is SGHNT, CDR2 YYREEE, per germline (reference sequence). The V segment lost 0 bases and the J segment 2 bases; nucleotides outside the gene matches: 4. This CDR3 contains 15 residues. The CDR3 coding sequence is TGTGCCAGCAGCTTGGGGGCAGGGGGCACCTACGAGCAGTACTTC. It encodes CASSLGAGGTYEQYF.